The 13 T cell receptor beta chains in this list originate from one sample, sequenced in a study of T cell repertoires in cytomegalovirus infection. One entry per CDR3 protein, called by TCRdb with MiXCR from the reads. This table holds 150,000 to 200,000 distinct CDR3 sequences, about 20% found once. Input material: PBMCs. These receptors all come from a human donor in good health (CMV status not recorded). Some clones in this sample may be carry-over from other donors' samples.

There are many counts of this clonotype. CDR3 in amino acids: CASSLGLLNTGELFF. The CDR3 DNA sequence: TGTGCCAGCAGTTTAGGTCTACTTAACACCGGGGAGCTGTTTTTT. J is TRBJ2-2 and V is TRBV12-3 or TRBV12-4; unclear D gene. V was clipped by 1 base and J by 2 bases, with 8 bases between them. The CDR3 has 15 residues.

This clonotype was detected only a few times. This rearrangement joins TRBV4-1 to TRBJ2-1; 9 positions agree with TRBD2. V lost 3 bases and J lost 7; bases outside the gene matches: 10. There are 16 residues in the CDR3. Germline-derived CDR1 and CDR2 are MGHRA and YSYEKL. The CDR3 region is CASSQKWAGGRNEQFF. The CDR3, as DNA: TGCGCCAGCAGCCAGAAATGGGCGGGGGGGCGTAATGAGCAGTTCTTC.

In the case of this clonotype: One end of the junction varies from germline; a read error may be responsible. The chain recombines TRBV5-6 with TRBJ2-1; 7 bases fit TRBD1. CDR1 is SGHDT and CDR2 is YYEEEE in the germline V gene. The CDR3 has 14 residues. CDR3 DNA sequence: TGTGCCAGCAGGAAGACAGGGTCCCACAATGAGCAGTTTTTC. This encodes CASRKTGSHNEQFF.

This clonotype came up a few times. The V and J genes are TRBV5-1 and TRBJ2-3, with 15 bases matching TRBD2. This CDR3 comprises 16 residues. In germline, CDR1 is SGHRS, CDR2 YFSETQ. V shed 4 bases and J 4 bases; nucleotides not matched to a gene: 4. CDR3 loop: CASSPGLAGGADTQYF. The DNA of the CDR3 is TGCGCCAGCAGCCCGGGACTAGCGGGAGGTGCAGATACGCAGTATTTT.

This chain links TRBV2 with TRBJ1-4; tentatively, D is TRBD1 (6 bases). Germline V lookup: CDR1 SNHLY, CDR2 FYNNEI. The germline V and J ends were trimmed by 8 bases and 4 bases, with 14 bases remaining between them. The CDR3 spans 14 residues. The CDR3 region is CASGRTVLNEKLFF. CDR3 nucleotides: TGTGCCAGCGGAAGGACAGTCCTTAATGAAAAACTGTTTTTT. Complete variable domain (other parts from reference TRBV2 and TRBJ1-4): EPEVTQTPSHQVTQMGQEVILRCVPISNHLYFYWYRQILGQKVEFLVSFYNNEISEKSEIFDDQFSVERPDGSNFTLKIRSTKLEDSAMYFCASGRTVLNEKLFFGSGTQLSVL.

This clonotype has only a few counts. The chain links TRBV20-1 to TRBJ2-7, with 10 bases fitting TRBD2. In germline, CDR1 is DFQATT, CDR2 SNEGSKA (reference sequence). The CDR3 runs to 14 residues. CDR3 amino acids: CSAERGGGRYEQYF. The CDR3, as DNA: TGCAGCGCAGAGCGGGGGGGGGGGCGCTACGAGCAGTACTTC.

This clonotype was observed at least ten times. The CDR3 coding sequence is TGTGCCAGCAGCCCAGGGGTTTACACAGATACGCAGTATTTT. It translates to CASSPGVYTDTQYF. V is TRBV12-3 or TRBV12-4 and J is TRBJ2-3; D is perhaps TRBD1 (6 bases). This CDR3 is built from 14 residues. V dropped 6 bases and J dropped 2 bases, with 12 bases sitting between them.

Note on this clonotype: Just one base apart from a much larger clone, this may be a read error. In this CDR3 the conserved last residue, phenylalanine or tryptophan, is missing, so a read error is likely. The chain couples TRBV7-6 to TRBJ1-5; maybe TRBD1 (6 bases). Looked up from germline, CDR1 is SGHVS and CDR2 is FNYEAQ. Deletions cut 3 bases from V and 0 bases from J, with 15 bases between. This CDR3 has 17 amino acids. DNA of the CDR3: TGTGCCAGCAGCTTGACCGACAGGAGATATAGCAATCAGCCCCAGCATCTT. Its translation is CASSLTDRRYSNQPQHL.

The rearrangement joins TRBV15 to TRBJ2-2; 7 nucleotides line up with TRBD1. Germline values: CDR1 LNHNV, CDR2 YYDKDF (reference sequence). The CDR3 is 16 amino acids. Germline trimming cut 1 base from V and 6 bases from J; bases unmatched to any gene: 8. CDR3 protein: CATSRAPGQRAGELFF. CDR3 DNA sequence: TGTGCCACCAGCAGAGCTCCGGGACAGAGGGCCGGGGAGCTGTTTTTT.

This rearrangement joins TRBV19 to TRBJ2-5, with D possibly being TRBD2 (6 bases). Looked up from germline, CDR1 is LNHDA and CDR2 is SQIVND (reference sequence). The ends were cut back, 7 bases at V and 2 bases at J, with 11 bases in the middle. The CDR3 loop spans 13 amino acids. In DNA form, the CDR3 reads TGTGCCAGTACCTTCCGGGGGCAAGAGACCCAGTACTTC. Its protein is CASTFRGQETQYF.

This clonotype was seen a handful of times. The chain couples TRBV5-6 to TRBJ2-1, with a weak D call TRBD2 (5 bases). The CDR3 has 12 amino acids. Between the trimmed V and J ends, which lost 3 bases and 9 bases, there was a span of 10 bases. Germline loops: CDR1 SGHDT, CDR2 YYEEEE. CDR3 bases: TGTGCCAGCAGCTGGGGAGACGGTGAGCAGTTCTTC. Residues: CASSWGDGEQFF.

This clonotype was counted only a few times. DNA for the CDR3: TGTGCCAGCAGCCCCGGGACAGGGGGCTCCACAGATACGCAGTATTTT. It yields the protein CASSPGTGGSTDTQYF. This chain links TRBV11-2 with TRBJ2-3; 12 positions match TRBD1. The germline V gene has CDR1 SGHAT and CDR2 FQNNGV. This CDR3 has 16 residues. With V trimmed by 5 bases and J by 2 bases, 5 bases remained unmatched.

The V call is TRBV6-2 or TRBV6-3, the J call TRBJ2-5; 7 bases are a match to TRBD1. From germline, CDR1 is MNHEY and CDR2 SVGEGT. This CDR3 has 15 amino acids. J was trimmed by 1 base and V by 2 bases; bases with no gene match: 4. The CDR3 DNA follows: TGTGCCAGCAGTTACCCTCGACAGGGCCAAGAGACCCAGTACTTC. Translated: CASSYPRQGQETQYF.